The clone carrying this TCR beta chain was detected a few times. Its cognate antigen is unknown. This entry comes from a study of T cells after yellow fever vaccination. For the study at large: When fractions had low cell numbers, they were prepared with SMART-Seq v4 Ultra Low Input. Study-wide findings and caveats: A limited proportion of clonotypes was detected within both the CD4 and CD8 compartments. FACS-sorted repertoires might harbor abundant contaminating clonotypes from the bulk population.

5'RACE template switching produced TCR cDNA carrying a universal primer site and UMIs. TCRdb recomputed calls from the 5' RACE reads with MiXCR, one row per CDR3 protein. This table has about 360,000 distinct CDR3 sequences, 6.2% appearing once. The source is a man aged 25 to 40 who received the YFV17D yellow fever vaccine. The sample in question was PBMCs, obtained 5 days after the yellow fever booster vaccination.

The CDR3 DNA is TGCAGATTCGAGACTCTAAGCTCCTACGAGCAGTACTTC. Protein: CRFETLSSYEQYF. The chain combines TRBV20-1 with TRBJ2-7; no clear D. The CDR3 runs to 13 residues. Germline CDR1 DFQATT, CDR2 SNEGSKA (reference sequence).